This entry describes one T cell receptor (beta chain). Its specific antigen is unknown. Base qualities are not at hand, and no much larger clone is one base apart. The junction shows trimming of 2 bases on V and 6 bases on J, plus 10 bases between the germline ends. The germline V gene (reference sequence) gives CDR1 as LNHDA and CDR2 as SQIVND. The cysteine opens and the phenylalanine closes a CDR3 of 14 amino acids. The DNA shown is the 42-base CDR3, in frame from base 1. The CDR3 regions of human TCRbeta chains were subjected to immunosequencing. The original methods were these. TCRs in the repertoires were matched against a reference library of SARS-CoV-2-specific TCRs that had been generated with the MIRA antigen-specificity platform. Breadth meant the fraction of unique TCRs that were SARS-CoV-2-associated, whereas depth meant the fraction of total T cells that were SARS-CoV-2-associated. Using the MIRA data, each spike-specific TCR was assigned both to the spike region to which the TCR was reactive and to a CD4 or CD8 class. Log10-transformed breadth and depth values were compared by one-way ANOVA with Sidak's multiple comparisons tests. What TCRdb holds here is the immuneACCESS table cut down to in-frame rearrangements. Part of the clones is not present; checked against another copy, under half of the missing clones reflect an unresolved V gene, and the others are unexplained. V, J and clone size were drawn from that table, and D and trimming were deduced from the DNA. This sample is represented by just over 90,000 clones; 85% to 90% of them were singletons. 2.5% of the sample lies in the top ten.

These data originate in a study of T cell responses to AZD1222 COVID-19 vaccine (dated by TCRdb to 2020 to 2023). Regarding the study in general: A total of 230 to 250 trial participants underwent TCR sequencing, of whom about 200 had received two doses of AZD1222 and around 25 had received two doses of the MenACWY control vaccine. Trial participants were enrolled by age into subgroups of 18-55, 56-69 and 70-plus years, and approximately 150, 30 and 60 TCR-sequenced participants, respectively, were included in these subgroups.

Study-level results and caveats: Because no day 14 peak-response samples were available, repertoires were characterized only after the peak T cell response. After two AZD1222 doses, spike-specific TCR breadth and depth were significantly higher than at day 0 and than in MenACWY recipients. Conclusions about previously exposed vaccinees are limited because only a handful of AZD1222 recipients were SARS-CoV-2 seropositive at baseline. Epitopes outside the regions mutated in the B.1.351 and B.1.1.7 variants were reportedly recognized by nearly half of the unique spike-specific TCRs. Participants were mostly white British, with more females than males. The authors suggested clonal diversity may have been underestimated. Vaccine-associated CD4 TCRs spanned the whole spike protein, with dominant responses in regions 160-218 and 743-854. In the small 56-69-year group, the increase in depth fell short of significance, most likely because of low power.

What this sample's time point label stands for: about 28 days (+/-7) after the second vaccine dose. Because spike-specific TCR depth and breadth did not differ between the two schedules, AZD1222 recipients who got a second dose at roughly 4 weeks were pooled with those who got a second dose at roughly 12 weeks. Vaccinee samples came from UK trials COV001 and COV002, including a single-blind randomized controlled phase 2/3 trial of AZD1222 (ChAdOx1 nCoV-19) in healthy adults. For TCRbeta chain sequencing, PBMC samples from trial participants were taken at day 0 and at day 28 after the second dose. The material was peripheral blood, obtained 28 days after the second AZD1222 dose. The receptor comes from an adult who received the AZD1222 COVID-19 vaccine. Recombination linked TRBV19 to TRBJ1-4, and TRBD1 may be the D gene, going by 5 matching bases. In nucleotide form, the sequence is TGTGCCAGTAGTATACAGGGAGGGGATGAAAAACTGTTTTTT. The resulting protein is CASSIQGGDEKLFF. Reference TRBV19 and TRBJ1-4 proteins supply the regions before and after the CDR3; the full variable domain is: DGGITQSPKYLFRKEGQNVTLSCEQNLNHDAMYWYRQDPGQGLRLIYYSQIVNDFQKGDIAEGYSVSREKKESFPLTVTSAQKNPTAFYLCASSIQGGDEKLFFGSGTQLSVL.